The sequence of this TCR beta chain was determined in a study of identical twins. Findings and caveats of the study: Out-of-frame sharing of TCR alpha in monozygotic twins was underestimated by models.

Turning to this clonotype: What it recognizes is unknown.

TCRdb recomputed calls from the 5' RACE reads with MiXCR, one row per CDR3 protein. The sample holds more than 600,000 distinct CDR3 sequences; about 18% are singletons and the top ten take 13%. The V end lost 4 bases, the J end lost 2 bases, and 9 bases lay between the germline ends. The CDR3 loop spans 14 amino acids. Germline lookup yields CDR1 SGHRS and CDR2 YFSETQ. These data also featured in a second study, about T cells expressing NK-cell markers. That publication notes: In a handful of donors, dominant CD3+CD56+NKG2C+ clones formed roughly 1.0-7.0% of CD8+ cells.

This chain joins TRBV5-1 and TRBJ2-2; D is undetermined. The sample consisted of PBMCs. The receptor was isolated from a woman aged 18-29 years in good health. The CDR3 sequence: CASSIRINTGELFF. CDR3 nucleotides: TGCGCCAGCAGCATCAGGATAAACACCGGGGAGCTGTTTTTT.